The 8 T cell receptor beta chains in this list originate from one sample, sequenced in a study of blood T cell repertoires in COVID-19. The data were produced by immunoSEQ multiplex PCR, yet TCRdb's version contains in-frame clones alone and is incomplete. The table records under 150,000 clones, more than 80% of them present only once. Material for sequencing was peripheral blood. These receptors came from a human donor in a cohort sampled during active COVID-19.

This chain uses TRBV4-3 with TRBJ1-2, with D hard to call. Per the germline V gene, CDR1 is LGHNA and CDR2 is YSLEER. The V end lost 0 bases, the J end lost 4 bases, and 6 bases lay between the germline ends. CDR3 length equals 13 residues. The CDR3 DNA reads TGCGCCAGCAGCCAAGATCAACTCTATGGCTACACCTTC. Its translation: CASSQDQLYGYTF.

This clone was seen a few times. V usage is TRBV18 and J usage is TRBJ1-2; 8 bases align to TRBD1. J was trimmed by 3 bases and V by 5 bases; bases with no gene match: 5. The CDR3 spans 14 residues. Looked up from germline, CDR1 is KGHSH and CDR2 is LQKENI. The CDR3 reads CASSETGVDYGYTF. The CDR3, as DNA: TGTGCCAGCTCAGAGACAGGGGTGGACTATGGCTACACCTTC.

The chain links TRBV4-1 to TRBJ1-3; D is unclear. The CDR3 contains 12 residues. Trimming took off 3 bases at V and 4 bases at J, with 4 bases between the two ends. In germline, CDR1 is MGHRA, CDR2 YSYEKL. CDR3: CASSQQGNTIYF. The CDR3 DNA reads TGCGCCAGCAGCCAGCAGGGAAACACCATATATTTT.

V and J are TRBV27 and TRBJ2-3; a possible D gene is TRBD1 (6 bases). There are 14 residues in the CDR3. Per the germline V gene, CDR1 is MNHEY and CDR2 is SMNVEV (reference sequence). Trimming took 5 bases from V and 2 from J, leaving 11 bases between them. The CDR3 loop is CASSEGQLTDTQYF. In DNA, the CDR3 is TGTGCCAGCAGTGAAGGACAGCTCACAGATACGCAGTATTTT.

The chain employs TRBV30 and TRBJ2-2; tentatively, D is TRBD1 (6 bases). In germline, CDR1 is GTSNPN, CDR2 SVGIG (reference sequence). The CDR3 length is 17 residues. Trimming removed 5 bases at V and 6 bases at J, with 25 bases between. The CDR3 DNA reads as TGTGCCTGGCTCCCCTTTTACAGGGAGAACTGGGCCGGGGAGCTGTTTTTT. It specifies CAWLPFYRENWAGELFF.

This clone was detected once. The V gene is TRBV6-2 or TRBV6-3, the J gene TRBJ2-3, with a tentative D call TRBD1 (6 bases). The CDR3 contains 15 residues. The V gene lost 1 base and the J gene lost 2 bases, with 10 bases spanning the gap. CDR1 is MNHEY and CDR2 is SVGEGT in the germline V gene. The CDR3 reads CASSYLGQITDTQYF. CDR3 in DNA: TGTGCCAGCAGTTACTTAGGACAGATCACAGATACGCAGTATTTT.

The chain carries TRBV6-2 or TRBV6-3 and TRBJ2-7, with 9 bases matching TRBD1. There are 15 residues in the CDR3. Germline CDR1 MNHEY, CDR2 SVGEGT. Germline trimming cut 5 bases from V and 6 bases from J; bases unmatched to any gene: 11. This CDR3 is CASSTPRTGVGEQYF. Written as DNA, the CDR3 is TGTGCCAGCAGTACCCCTCGGACAGGGGTTGGCGAGCAGTACTTC.

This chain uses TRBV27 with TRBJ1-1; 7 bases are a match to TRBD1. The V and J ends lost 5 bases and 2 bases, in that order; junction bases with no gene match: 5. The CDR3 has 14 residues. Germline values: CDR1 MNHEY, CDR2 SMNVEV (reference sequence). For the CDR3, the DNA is TGTGCCAGCAGTCTAACAGGGGCCAACACTGAAGCTTTCTTT. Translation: CASSLTGANTEAFF.